The 3 T cell receptor beta chains reported below all come from one sample, sequenced in a study of blood T cell repertoires in COVID-19. Generated by immunoSEQ multiplex PCR, the TCRdb table keeps only in-frame clones and is missing some. The profile shows some 270,000 clones, about nine tenths of them singletons. The specimen was peripheral blood. The origin of the receptors is a woman in her sixties or seventies who had recovered from COVID-19.

The chain joins TRBV7-8 to TRBJ1-1; D possibly corresponds to TRBD1 (5 bases). Trimming pared 5 bases from V and 0 bases from J, leaving 13 bases between. CDR3 length: 15 amino acids. The V gene's germline CDR1 is SGHVS and CDR2 FQNEAQ. CDR3 loop: CASSPWGRMNTEAFF. The DNA for the CDR3 is TGTGCCAGCAGCCCCTGGGGCCGGATGAACACTGAAGCTTTCTTT.

The chain links TRBV18 to TRBJ2-1; D is uncertain. Germline CDR1 and CDR2: KGHSH and LQKENI. The CDR3 runs 16 residues. V lost 3 bases to trimming and J lost 3 bases, with 15 bases between them. This CDR3 reads CASSPFSGPDYNEQFF. CDR3 in DNA: TGTGCCAGCTCACCGTTTTCAGGCCCAGACTACAATGAGCAGTTCTTC.

The CDR3 bases are TGTGCCACCAGTGGAGACAGGAGGCGAACTGTAAACACCGGGGAGCTGTTTTTT. It encodes CATSGDRRRTVNTGELFF. The gene calls are TRBV24-1 and TRBJ2-2, with a weak D call TRBD1 (6 bases). Trimming cost V 5 bases and J 2 bases, with 20 bases left between them. CDR1 and CDR2 from the germline V gene are KGHDR and SFDVKD. This CDR3 has 18 residues.